This TCR beta chain appears in the sequencing data of a study of CD8 T cells in ankylosing spondylitis. Regarding the study as a whole: Ankylosing spondylitis blood appeared to be characterized by a TCR beta motif of several highly homologous variants. Significantly higher representation of disease-linked clones was reported for matched ankylosing spondylitis synovial fluid.

With respect to this clonotype: Its antigen is undetermined.

V shed 6 bases, J shed 12 bases, and the junction held 16 bases outside the gene matches. This CDR3 has 15 residues. Libraries for TCR beta were made by quantitative 5'-RACE with molecular barcodes. TCRdb called the 5' RACE reads again in MiXCR, with one record for every CDR3 protein. The sample lists about 140,000 distinct CDR3 sequences; 8% to 9% were seen once. The receptor's source is a male donor with ankylosing spondylitis. The sequencing input was synovial fluid, either unsorted or a sorted T cell fraction (not recorded which). The rearrangement links TRBV12-3 or TRBV12-4 to TRBJ1-1; 10 bases match TRBD1. The DNA for the CDR3 is TGTGCCAGCAGCGATGACAGGGGGCGGGGTAACTTTCCTTTCTTT. Amino acids: CASSDDRGRGNFPFF.